Below, 24 T cell receptor beta chains from the same sample are listed, as sequenced in a study of T-cell memory formation after mild COVID-19. TCRdb re-analysed the 5' RACE reads in MiXCR, keeping a single row per CDR3 protein. This table holds some 410,000 distinct CDR3 sequences, under 25% found once. The sequenced material came from PBMCs or a T cell subset sorted from them (not recorded which). The receptors stem from an adult woman who had mild COVID-19 (a few samples of this study predate the infection). Cell type and time point are not known.

This chain uses TRBV20-1 with TRBJ2-7, with D possibly being TRBD2 (6 bases). Looked up from germline, CDR1 is DFQATT and CDR2 is SNEGSKA (reference sequence). The CDR3 length is 15 residues. Trimming removed 0 bases from V and 0 bases from J, with 12 bases in between. Written as DNA, the CDR3 is TGCAGTGCTAGAGATCGAAACGGGAGCTCCTACGAGCAGTACTTC. Translation: CSARDRNGSSYEQYF.

This chain connects TRBV9 to TRBJ1-1; 12 nucleotides line up with TRBD1. Germline CDR1 is SGDLS and CDR2 is YYNGEE. The CDR3 extends over 15 amino acids. With V trimmed by 3 bases and J by 11 bases, 11 bases remained unmatched. For the CDR3, the DNA is TGTGCCAGCAGCGCCCCGGGACAGGGGGCTTCTCGGGCTTTCTTT. This gives the protein CASSAPGQGASRAFF.

This clonotype was counted ten times or more. The CDR3 nucleotides are TGTGCCAGCAGTTTCTCAGACACCGCGGTGTACGAGCAGTACTTC. It translates to CASSFSDTAVYEQYF. This chain links TRBV6-5 with TRBJ2-7; D is unresolved. The CDR3 loop spans 15 amino acids. Germline V gene lookup returns CDR1 MNHEY and CDR2 SVGAGI. V gave up 4 bases and J gave up 4 bases, with 17 bases separating them.

This chain connects TRBV19 to TRBJ2-7; D remains ambiguous. V lost 3 bases to trimming and J lost 1 base, with 7 bases between them. This CDR3 comprises 13 residues. Germline V gene sequence: CDR1 LNHDA, CDR2 SQIVND (reference sequence). The CDR3 loop is CASSIGSSYEQYF. As DNA, the CDR3 is TGTGCCAGTAGTATTGGCAGTTCCTACGAGCAGTACTTC.

The chain links TRBV5-4 to TRBJ2-3; D gene ambiguous. The germline V gene has CDR1 SGHNT and CDR2 YYREEE (reference sequence). This CDR3 has 13 amino acids. With 4 bases removed from V and 6 bases from J, the gap between germline ends came to 12 bases. The chain's CDR3 is CASSRKGGDTQYF. The CDR3 DNA reads TGTGCCAGCAGCAGGAAAGGTGGGGATACGCAGTATTTT.

This clonotype has a handful of counts. J is TRBJ1-1 and V is TRBV20-1; D is uncertain. Germline V gene sequence: CDR1 DFQATT, CDR2 SNEGSKA (reference sequence). With 6 bases removed from V and 10 bases from J, the gap between germline ends came to 21 bases. This CDR3 is built from 13 residues. The CDR3 DNA reads as TGCAGTGCCTCCGGACCGACGTTGGTTGGAGCTTTCTTT. Translated, it gives CSASGPTLVGAFF.

The V and J genes are TRBV6-2 or TRBV6-3 and TRBJ2-7; 8 bases fit TRBD1. With 0 bases clipped from V and 1 base from J, the junction kept 8 bases outside the gene matches. The CDR3 loop spans 17 amino acids. CDR1 MNHEY and CDR2 SVGEGT come from the germline V gene. CDR3: CASSYSYSRTGSYEQYF. The CDR3, as DNA: TGTGCCAGCAGTTACTCGTACTCACGGACAGGGTCCTACGAGCAGTACTTC.

This clonotype was counted ten times or more. This chain uses TRBV7-9 with TRBJ2-3, with D unclear. The J call may not be correct, given that the DNA end is closer to TRBJ2-5. CDR3 length: 12 amino acids. The germline V gene encodes CDR1 SEHNR and CDR2 FQNEAQ (reference sequence). CDR3 DNA: TGTGCCAGCAGCTCCGCTACGGATACCCAGTACTTC. This codes for CASSSATDTQYF.

This chain joins TRBV29-1 and TRBJ2-3; D not resolved. V shed 4 bases and J shed 2 bases, with 7 bases lying between them. The CDR3 is made up of 12 amino acids. Germline V lookup: CDR1 SQVTM, CDR2 ANQGSEA. CDR3 amino acids: CSVAQSTDTQYF. In DNA, the CDR3 is TGCAGCGTTGCACAGTCCACAGATACGCAGTATTTT.

Only a few counts were recorded for this clonotype. V is TRBV5-1 and J is TRBJ1-4; TRBD1 matches 9 bases. CDR1 and CDR2 from the germline V gene are SGHRS and YFSETQ. This CDR3 spans 16 amino acids. J was trimmed by 8 bases and V by 3 bases; bases with no gene match: 11. The CDR3 DNA sequence: TGCGCCAGCAGCTCACCTCTTGGGACAGGGATGGAAAAACTGTTTTTT. Protein sequence: CASSSPLGTGMEKLFF.

The genes are TRBV7-2 and TRBJ1-2; perhaps TRBD1 as D (5 bases). The germline V and J ends were trimmed by 2 bases and 5 bases, with 15 bases remaining between them. Germline V CDR1 and CDR2: SGHTA, FQGNSA. The CDR3 covers 15 residues. In DNA, the CDR3 is TGTGCCAGCAGCTTATGGGGGGACGGGGGGTATGGCTACACCTTC. This codes for CASSLWGDGGYGYTF.

V gene TRBV12-3 or TRBV12-4 combines with J gene TRBJ2-5; TRBD2 matches at 12 bases. The length of the CDR3 is 17 residues. After removal of 3 bases from V and 2 bases from J, the junction contained 7 bases not matched to a gene. CDR3 amino acids: CASSFRSSGRVQETQYF. The DNA of the CDR3 is TGTGCCAGCAGTTTCCGGTCTAGCGGGAGGGTTCAAGAGACCCAGTACTTC.

The J gene is TRBJ2-7, the V gene TRBV10-3; D possibly matches TRBD1 or TRBD2 (5 bases each). The germline V and J ends were trimmed by 10 bases and 3 bases, with 13 bases remaining between them. The germline gives CDR1 ENHRY, CDR2 SYGVKD. The CDR3 has 12 residues. The CDR3 loop is CASRDADYEQYF. DNA for the CDR3: TGTGCCAGCAGGGACGCCGACTACGAGCAGTACTTC.

This clonotype was seen many times. V and J are TRBV7-2 and TRBJ2-3; no definite D call. Germline V lookup: CDR1 SGHTA, CDR2 FQGNSA. This CDR3 is 15 amino acids long. Trimming removed 5 bases from V and 6 bases from J, with 18 bases in between. This CDR3 reads CASSHPASLSDTQYF. For the CDR3, the DNA is TGTGCCAGCAGCCACCCTGCATCCCTCTCGGATACGCAGTATTTT.

This clonotype has just a few counts. The rearrangement joins TRBV20-1 to TRBJ2-5; TRBD2 agrees at 7 bases. CDR1 DFQATT and CDR2 SNEGSKA come from the germline V gene (reference sequence). This CDR3 is 13 amino acids long. V trimming: 3 bases; J trimming: 3 bases; junction bases outside the gene matches: 4. The CDR3 DNA follows: TGCAGTGCTAGGGGGGGGGTAGAAGAGACCCAGTACTTC. Translation: CSARGGVEETQYF.

This clonotype has only a few counts. This chain connects TRBV7-6 to TRBJ2-7; D possibly corresponds to TRBD2 (6 bases). Trimming removed 7 bases at V and 2 bases at J, with 12 bases between. CDR3 size: 13 residues. The germline V gene encodes CDR1 SGHVS and CDR2 FNYEAQ. The chain's CDR3 is CASTNGGPYEQYF. CDR3 DNA sequence: TGTGCCAGCACCAACGGGGGTCCCTACGAGCAGTACTTC.

The chain couples TRBV7-9 to TRBJ2-3, with TRBD2 matching 14 bases. With 3 bases clipped from V and 11 bases from J, the junction kept 13 bases outside the gene matches. The CDR3 is 17 residues long. Germline CDR1 SEHNR, CDR2 FQNEAQ (reference sequence). CDR3 protein: CASSFAIPGLAGDVQYF. The CDR3 coding sequence is TGTGCCAGCAGCTTCGCTATTCCGGGACTAGCGGGGGATGTGCAGTATTTT.

In this sample, this clonotype turned up a few times. The genes are TRBV6-1 and TRBJ2-1; D might be TRBD1 or TRBD2, each matching 6 bases. Germline V gene sequence: CDR1 MNHNS, CDR2 SASEGT. Trimming took 3 bases from V and 3 from J, leaving 9 bases between them. The CDR3 loop spans 14 amino acids. The CDR3 sequence is CASSEGGYYNEQFF. CDR3 nucleotide sequence: TGTGCCAGCAGTGAGGGGGGCTACTACAATGAGCAGTTCTTC.

This sequence joins TRBV10-2 and TRBJ2-5; D might be TRBD1 (5 bases). Germline V CDR1 and CDR2: WSHSY, SAAADI. The CDR3 contains 13 residues. Trimming left V 4 bases short and J 7 bases short, with 13 bases between. CDR3 sequence: CASSAGIPSTQYF. In DNA form, the CDR3 reads TGCGCCAGCAGTGCAGGGATCCCCTCGACCCAGTACTTC.

There are a few counts of this clonotype. Here the CDR3 reads CASSQEEVHREKLFF. The CDR3 DNA sequence: TGCGCCAGCAGCCAAGAAGAGGTTCATCGTGAAAAACTGTTTTTT. The chain recombines TRBV4-3 with TRBJ1-4; D unclear. Trimming took 0 bases from V and 7 from J, leaving 12 bases between them. The CDR3 runs 15 residues. From germline, CDR1 is LGHNA and CDR2 YSLEER.

V gene TRBV6-5 combines with J gene TRBJ1-1, with 8 bases identical to TRBD1. V trimming: 7 bases; J trimming: 4 bases; junction bases outside the gene matches: 8. Germline values: CDR1 MNHEY, CDR2 SVGAGI. The CDR3 is 14 residues long. The CDR3 region is CASTYRGFFTEAFF. CDR3 bases: TGTGCCAGCACATACAGGGGGTTCTTCACTGAAGCTTTCTTT.

In this sample, this clonotype turned up a few times. The chain combines TRBV12-5 with TRBJ2-7; TRBD1 aligns across 7 bases. The CDR3 spans 13 residues. Germline CDR1 is LGHNT and CDR2 is FRNRAP. V was clipped by 2 bases and J by 4 bases; unmatched bases: 2. The CDR3 sequence is CASGLTGDYEQYF. In DNA form, the CDR3 reads TGTGCTAGTGGTTTGACAGGGGATTACGAGCAGTACTTC.

This clonotype was found a few times. The rearrangement uses TRBV30 and TRBJ1-4; 7 bases are shared with TRBD1. The CDR3 sequence is 13 residues long. The germline V gene has CDR1 GTSNPN and CDR2 SVGIG (reference sequence). V was clipped by 8 bases and J by 7 bases; unmatched bases: 10. The CDR3, as DNA: TGTGCCGGCCGGACAGGCAAAGCTGAAAAACTGTTTTTT. It is translated as CAGRTGKAEKLFF.

This chain joins TRBV20-1 and TRBJ1-1; D may be TRBD1 (6 bases). Trimming left V 5 bases short and J 4 bases short, with 20 bases between. CDR1 DFQATT and CDR2 SNEGSKA come from the germline V gene (reference sequence). This CDR3 contains 15 residues. The CDR3 loop is CSAGQGRDWGTEAFF. The CDR3, as DNA: TGCAGTGCTGGTCAGGGGCGGGATTGGGGCACTGAAGCTTTCTTT.